Shown below are 2 T cell receptor beta chains from a single sample sequenced in a study of cytotoxic CD8 clonotypes in ibrutinib-treated CLL. Sequencing was performed with immunoSEQ multiplex PCR; in TCRdb, only in-frame clones are kept and a portion is missing. The sample records roughly 23,000 clones, about 68% being singletons. This sample comprised PBMCs, obtained before ibrutinib treatment. The receptor set was obtained from a human donor with chronic lymphocytic leukemia.

This chain joins TRBV2 and TRBJ2-2; 8 bases map to TRBD1. CDR1 and CDR2 from the germline V gene are SNHLY and FYNNEI. This CDR3 has 19 amino acids. Trimming cost V 3 bases and J 1 base; bases outside gene matches: 13. The CDR3 sequence is CASSDDGQGGRENTGELFF. In DNA form, the CDR3 reads TGTGCCAGCAGTGACGACGGACAGGGTGGTCGGGAGAACACCGGGGAGCTGTTTTTT.

This sequence joins TRBV6-5 and TRBJ2-7; a possible D gene is TRBD2 (6 bases). The germline CDR1 and CDR2 sequences are MNHEY and SVGAGI. The V and J ends lost 0 bases and 6 bases respectively, with 15 bases between them. This CDR3 spans 15 amino acids. The CDR3 coding sequence is TGTGCCAGCAGTTACTCGGGACTCCAGTGGGGCGAGCAGTACTTC. Its protein product is CASSYSGLQWGEQYF.